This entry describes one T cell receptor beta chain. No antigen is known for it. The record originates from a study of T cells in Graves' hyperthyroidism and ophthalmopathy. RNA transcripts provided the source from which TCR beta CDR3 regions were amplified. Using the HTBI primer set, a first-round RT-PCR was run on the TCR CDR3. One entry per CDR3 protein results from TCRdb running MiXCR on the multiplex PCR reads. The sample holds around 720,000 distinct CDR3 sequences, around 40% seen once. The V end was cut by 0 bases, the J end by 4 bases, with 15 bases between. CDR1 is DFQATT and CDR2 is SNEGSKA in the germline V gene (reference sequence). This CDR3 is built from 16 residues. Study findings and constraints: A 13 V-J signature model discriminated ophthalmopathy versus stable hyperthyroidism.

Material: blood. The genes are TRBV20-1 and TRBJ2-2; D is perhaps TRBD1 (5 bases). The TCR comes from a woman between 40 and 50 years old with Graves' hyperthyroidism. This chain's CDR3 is CSARDPMGLATGELFF. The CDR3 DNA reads TGCAGTGCTAGAGACCCGATGGGGCTGGCCACCGGGGAGCTGTTTTTT.